The clone carrying this T cell receptor beta chain was seen a few times. The antigen is undetermined. This entry belongs to a study of response to subunit inactivated influenza vaccine. General study results and limits: Few new T cells, the authors suggested, are recruited by each seasonal influenza vaccination.

TCRdb re-called the RT-PCR reads through MiXCR, storing one row per CDR3 protein. In the table there are about 530,000 distinct CDR3 sequences, 10% to 15% of which are singletons. CDR3 length: 15 residues. J gave up 10 bases and V 4 bases, and 11 bases lay outside the gene matches. Germline V CDR1 and CDR2: SGDLS, YYNGEE. Sequenced material: PBMCs from blood, taken roughly 45 days after vaccination. V usage is TRBV9 and J usage is TRBJ1-6; TRBD1 agrees at 7 bases. The clonotype was recovered from a man aged 50-60 years who received an inactivated influenza vaccine. CDR3 coding DNA: TGTGCCAGCAGCCCACAGGGGAAAGGAGAATCACCCCTCCACTTT. Amino acids: CASSPQGKGESPLHF.